The 14 T cell receptor beta chains in this list originate from one sample, sequenced in a study of PD-L1 blockade in urothelial cancer. Only in-frame clones appear in the TCRdb table, and some are missing; sequencing was by immunoSEQ multiplex PCR. The sample shows 30,000 to 40,000 clones, 80% to 90% of them seen only once. The source was PBMCs, collected around atezolizumab (anti-PD-L1) treatment. These receptors were obtained from a man in his 60s with urothelial cancer.

The chain uses TRBV5-8 and TRBJ2-1; no clear D. CDR3 size: 13 residues. The V end lost 2 bases, the J end lost 4 bases, and 7 bases lay between the germline ends. CDR1 and CDR2 (germline): SGHTS, YDEGEE. The CDR3 coding sequence is TGTGCCAGCAGCTTTTTGACTTACAATGAGCAGTTCTTC. Amino acids: CASSFLTYNEQFF.

V gene TRBV29-1 combines with J gene TRBJ2-5; perhaps TRBD1 as D (6 bases). The CDR3 consists of 12 residues. The V end lost 4 bases, the J end lost 2 bases, and 8 bases lay between the germline ends. Germline V gene data show CDR1 as SQVTM and CDR2 as ANQGSEA. The chain's CDR3 is CSVGTGQETQYF. The CDR3 DNA is TGCAGCGTTGGAACAGGGCAAGAGACCCAGTACTTC.

In its sample, this clone was seen once. CDR3 in DNA: TGTGCCAGCACTTCCCCCGGCGAGCAGTACTTC. Encoded protein: CASTSPGEQYF. The J gene is TRBJ2-7, the V gene TRBV6-1; D remains ambiguous. CDR1 is MNHNS, CDR2 SASEGT, per germline. Trimming took 7 bases from V and 6 from J, leaving 10 bases between them. CDR3 size: 11 residues.

This clone was seen a single time. The J gene is TRBJ1-5, the V gene TRBV5-8; 10 bases align to TRBD1. Germline values: CDR1 SGHTS, CDR2 YDEGEE. V shed 5 bases, J shed 5 bases, and the junction held 7 bases outside the gene matches. The CDR3 has 15 residues. The CDR3 DNA reads TGTGCCAGCAGGCTGCCGGGACAGGGGTATCAGCCCCAGCATTTT. Protein: CASRLPGQGYQPQHF.

The rearrangement joins TRBV28 to TRBJ2-7, with D hard to call. V was pared by 5 bases and J by 8 bases, with 19 bases between. The CDR3 sequence is 14 residues long. CDR1 MDHEN and CDR2 SYDVKM come from the germline V gene. Here the CDR3 reads CASSPTARRSKQYF. The CDR3 coding sequence is TGTGCCAGCAGTCCGACGGCGCGGCGTTCGAAGCAGTACTTC.

V and J are TRBV7-2 and TRBJ2-7; 7 bases are a match to TRBD2. The CDR3 is made up of 13 amino acids. The germline gives CDR1 SGHTA, CDR2 FQGNSA. Trimming at V came to 1 base and at J to 6 bases, leaving 3 bases not matched to a gene. CDR3 bases: TGTGCCAGCAGCTTAGAGGTAGCGGGCGAGCAGTACTTC. This codes for CASSLEVAGEQYF.

The rearrangement links TRBV5-4 to TRBJ2-7; the D gene is possibly TRBD2 (6 bases). This CDR3 comprises 13 residues. CDR1 and CDR2 (germline): SGHNT, YYREEE (reference sequence). V was clipped by 0 bases and J by 7 bases, with 11 bases between them. The CDR3 is CASSLVGSQEQYF. CDR3 coding DNA: TGTGCCAGCAGCTTGGTCGGGAGCCAAGAGCAGTACTTC.

The V and J genes are TRBV7-9 and TRBJ2-5; 8 nucleotides agree with TRBD1. Germline lookup yields CDR1 SEHNR and CDR2 FQNEAQ (reference sequence). This CDR3 is 15 amino acids long. The ends lost 1 base at V and 3 bases at J; junction bases unmatched: 4. This CDR3 reads CASSLEGTGEETQYF. As DNA, the CDR3 is TGTGCCAGCAGCTTAGAAGGGACAGGAGAAGAGACCCAGTACTTC.

The chain uses TRBV5-8 and TRBJ1-1; tentatively, D is TRBD1 (5 bases). This CDR3 comprises 16 residues. V was trimmed by 3 bases and J by 4 bases, leaving 19 bases between them. CDR1 SGHTS and CDR2 YDEGEE come from the germline V gene. The CDR3 here is CASSSYLGGLGTEAFF. The CDR3 DNA sequence: TGTGCCAGCAGCTCGTATCTTGGGGGACTGGGCACTGAAGCTTTCTTT. Variable domain in full (rest from reference TRBV5-8 and TRBJ1-1): EAGVTQSPTHLIKTRGQQATLRCSPISGHTSVYWYQQALGLGLQFLLWYDEGEERNRGNFPPRFSGRQFPNYSSELNVNALELEDSALYLCASSSYLGGLGTEAFFGQGTRLTVV.

This clone was seen just once. The chain couples TRBV28 to TRBJ1-5, with TRBD1 matching over 11 bases. The junction had 8 bases not matched to a gene; V was cut back by 5 bases and J by 5 bases. Germline V lookup: CDR1 MDHEN, CDR2 SYDVKM. This CDR3 is 16 amino acids long. CDR3 DNA: TGTGCCAGCAGTCTACGGGACAGGGGGTATGATCAGCCCCAGCATTTT. It codes for CASSLRDRGYDQPQHF.

As for this clone: The junction does not match germline at one end; this may be a read error. V and J are TRBV18 and TRBJ2-5, with a possible D match to TRBD2 (5 bases). Germline CDR1 and CDR2: KGHSH and LQKENI. There are 16 residues in the CDR3. The CDR3 DNA follows: TGTGCCAGCTCCCCACGGGGAGTGTTTATGTCAGAGACCCAGTACTTC. The encoded protein is CASSPRGVFMSETQYF. Together with reference TRBV18 and TRBJ2-5, the CDR3 gives the full variable domain: NAGVMQNPRHLVRRRGQEARLRCSPMKGHSHVYWYRQLPEEGLKFMVYLQKENIIDESGMPKERFSAEFPKEGPSILRIQQVVRGDSAAYFCASSPRGVFMSETQYFGPGTRLLVL.

This chain joins TRBV29-1 and TRBJ2-7; TRBD2 matches 11 bases. The CDR3 covers 15 residues. Germline values: CDR1 SQVTM, CDR2 ANQGSEA. J lost 7 bases, V lost 5 bases, and 13 bases had no gene match. CDR3 nucleotides: TGCAGCGTTCCTAGTGAACTAGCGGGAGTAGGGGAGCAGTACTTC. As protein: CSVPSELAGVGEQYF.

CDR3 region: CASRPDRGSNQPQHF. CDR3 coding DNA: TGTGCCAGCAGACCCGACAGGGGAAGCAATCAGCCCCAGCATTTT. The chain is built from TRBV7-8 and TRBJ1-5; 8 bases align to TRBD1. This CDR3 is 15 amino acids long. With V trimmed by 6 bases and J by 1 base, 5 bases remained unmatched. Germline V gene data show CDR1 as SGHVS and CDR2 as FQNEAQ.

This clone was observed once. The chain links TRBV29-1 to TRBJ2-1; the match to TRBD2 covers 9 bases. The germline gives CDR1 SQVTM, CDR2 ANQGSEA. This CDR3 is built from 16 residues. The CDR3 here is CTVRLAGRISYNEQFF. CDR3 DNA sequence: TGCACCGTGCGGCTAGCGGGAAGGATCTCCTACAATGAGCAGTTCTTC.